The present TCR beta chain was sequenced within a study of shared clonotypes between healthy human individuals. A CD45RA+ naive subset and a CD45RA-negative memory subset were split from CD4+ cells. The repertoire was sequenced with immunoSEQ multiplex PCR; TCRdb's copy has only in-frame clones and lacks some. Here the sample spans approximately 2.4 million clones, more than 90% being singletons. Germline V gives CDR1 ENHRY, CDR2 SYGVKD. V lost 4 bases to trimming and J lost 5 bases; unmatched junction nucleotides: 4. The CDR3 is 15 residues long. Sequencing was performed on naive CD4+ T cells sorted from blood. Indicated subset: CD45RA+ positively selected. This sequence originates from a man younger than 35 in good health. V is TRBV10-3 and J is TRBJ1-4, with 10 bases lining up with TRBD1. The CDR3 DNA reads TGTGCCATCAGTGCTCGGACAGGGGGGAATGAAAAACTGTTTTTT. Translation: CAISARTGGNEKLFF.